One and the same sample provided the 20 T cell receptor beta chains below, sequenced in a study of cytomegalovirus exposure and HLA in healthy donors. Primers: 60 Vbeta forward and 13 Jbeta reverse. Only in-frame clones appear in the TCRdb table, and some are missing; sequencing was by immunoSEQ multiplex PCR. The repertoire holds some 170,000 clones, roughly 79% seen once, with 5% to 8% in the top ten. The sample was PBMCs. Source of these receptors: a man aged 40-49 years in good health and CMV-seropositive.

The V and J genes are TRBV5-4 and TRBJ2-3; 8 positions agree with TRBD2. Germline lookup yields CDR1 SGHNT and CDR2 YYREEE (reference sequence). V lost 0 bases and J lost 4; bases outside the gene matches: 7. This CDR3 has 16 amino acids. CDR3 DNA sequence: TGTGCCAGCAGCTTGGATCCCGGGAGGGATCCAGATACGCAGTATTTT. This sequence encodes CASSLDPGRDPDTQYF.

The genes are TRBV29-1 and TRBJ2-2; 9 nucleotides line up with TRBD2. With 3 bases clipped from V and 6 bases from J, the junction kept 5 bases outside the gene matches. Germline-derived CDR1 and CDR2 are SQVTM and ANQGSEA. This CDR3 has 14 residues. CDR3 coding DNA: TGCAGCGTTGATGGTGCGGGAGGGCCCGGGGAGCTGTTTTTT. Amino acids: CSVDGAGGPGELFF.

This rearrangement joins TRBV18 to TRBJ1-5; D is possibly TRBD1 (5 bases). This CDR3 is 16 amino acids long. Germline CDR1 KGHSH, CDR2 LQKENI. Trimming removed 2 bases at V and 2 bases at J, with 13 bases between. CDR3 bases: TGTGCCAGCTCACCAATGGGGGGTAGCGGCAATCAGCCCCAGCATTTT. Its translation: CASSPMGGSGNQPQHF.

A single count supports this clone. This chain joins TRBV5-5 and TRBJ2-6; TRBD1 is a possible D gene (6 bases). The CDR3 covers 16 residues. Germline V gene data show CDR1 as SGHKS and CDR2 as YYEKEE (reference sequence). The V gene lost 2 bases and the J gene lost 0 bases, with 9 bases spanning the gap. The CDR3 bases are TGTGCCAGCAGCTTCTCCAGGGGCTCTGGGGCCAACGTCCTGACTTTC. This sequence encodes CASSFSRGSGANVLTF.

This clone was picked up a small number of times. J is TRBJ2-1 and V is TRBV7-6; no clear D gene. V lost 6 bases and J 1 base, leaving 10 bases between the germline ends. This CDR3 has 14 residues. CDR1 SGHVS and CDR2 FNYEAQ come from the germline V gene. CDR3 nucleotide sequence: TGTGCCAGCAGTCCTGCGATTTCCTACAATGAGCAGTTCTTC. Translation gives CASSPAISYNEQFF.

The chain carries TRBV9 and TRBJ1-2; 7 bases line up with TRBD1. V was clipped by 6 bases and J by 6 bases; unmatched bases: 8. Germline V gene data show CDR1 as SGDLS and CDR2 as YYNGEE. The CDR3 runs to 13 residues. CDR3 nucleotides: TGTGCCAGCAACATACCGGGACAGAATGGCTACACCTTC. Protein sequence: CASNIPGQNGYTF.

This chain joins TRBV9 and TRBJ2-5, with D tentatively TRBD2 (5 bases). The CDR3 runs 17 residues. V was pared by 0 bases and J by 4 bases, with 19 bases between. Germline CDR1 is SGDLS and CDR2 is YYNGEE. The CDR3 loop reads CASSVAPLGAFGETQYF. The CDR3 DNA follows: TGTGCCAGCAGCGTAGCCCCGCTGGGAGCATTCGGAGAGACCCAGTACTTC. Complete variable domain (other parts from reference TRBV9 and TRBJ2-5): DSGVTQTPKHLITATGQRVTLRCSPRSGDLSVYWYQQSLDQGLQFLIQYYNGEERAKGNILERFSAQQFPDLHSELNLSSLELGDSALYFCASSVAPLGAFGETQYFGPGTRLLVL.

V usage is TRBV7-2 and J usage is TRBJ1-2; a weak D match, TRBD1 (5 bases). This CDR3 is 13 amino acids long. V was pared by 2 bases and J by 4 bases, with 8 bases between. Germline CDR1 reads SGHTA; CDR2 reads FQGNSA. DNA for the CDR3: TGTGCCAGCAGCTTAAGGGGAATCTATGGCTACACCTTC. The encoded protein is CASSLRGIYGYTF. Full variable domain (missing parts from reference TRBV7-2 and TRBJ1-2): GAGVSQSPSNKVTEKGKDVELRCDPISGHTALYWYRQSLGQGLEFLIYFQGNSAPDKSGLPSDRFSAERTGGSVSTLTIQRTQQEDSAVYLCASSLRGIYGYTFGSGTRLTVV.

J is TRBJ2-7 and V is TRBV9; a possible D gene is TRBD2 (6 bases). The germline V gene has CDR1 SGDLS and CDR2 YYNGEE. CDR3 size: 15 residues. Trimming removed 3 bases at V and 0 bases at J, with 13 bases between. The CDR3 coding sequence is TGTGCCAGCAGCGCCCATAGCGGAAGCTCCTACGAGCAGTACTTC. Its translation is CASSAHSGSSYEQYF.

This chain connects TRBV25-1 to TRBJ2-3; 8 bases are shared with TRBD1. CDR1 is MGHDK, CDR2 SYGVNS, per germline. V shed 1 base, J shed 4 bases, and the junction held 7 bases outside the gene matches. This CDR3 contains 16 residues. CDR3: CASSESEAGGADTQYF. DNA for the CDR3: TGTGCCAGCAGTGAATCCGAAGCAGGGGGCGCAGATACGCAGTATTTT. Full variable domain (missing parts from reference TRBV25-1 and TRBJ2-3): EADIYQTPRYLVIGTGKKITLECSQTMGHDKMYWYQQDPGMELHLIHYSYGVNSTEKGDLSSESTVSRIRTEHFPLTLESARPSHTSQYLCASSESEAGGADTQYFGPGTRLTVL.

The CDR3 is CASSRDIYNQPQHF. The CDR3 DNA reads TGTGCCAGCAGCCGAGACATCTACAATCAGCCCCAGCATTTT. The J gene is TRBJ1-5, the V gene TRBV6-5; D unresolved. Per the germline V gene, CDR1 is MNHEY and CDR2 is SVGAGI. V lost 6 bases and J 3 bases, leaving 12 bases between the germline ends. CDR3 length: 14 amino acids.

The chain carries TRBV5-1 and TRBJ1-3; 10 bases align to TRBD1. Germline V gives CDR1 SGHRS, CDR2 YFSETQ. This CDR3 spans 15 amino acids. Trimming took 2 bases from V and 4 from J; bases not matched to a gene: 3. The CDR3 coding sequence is TGCGCCAGCAGCTTCGACAGGGGGCAAGGAAACACCATATATTTT. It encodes CASSFDRGQGNTIYF.

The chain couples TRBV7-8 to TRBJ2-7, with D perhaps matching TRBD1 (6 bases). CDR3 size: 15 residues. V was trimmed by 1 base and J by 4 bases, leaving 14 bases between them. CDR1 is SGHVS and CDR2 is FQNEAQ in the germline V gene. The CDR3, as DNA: TGTGCCAGCAGCTTAGGAATTTACAGGGTTTACGAGCAGTACTTC. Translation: CASSLGIYRVYEQYF.

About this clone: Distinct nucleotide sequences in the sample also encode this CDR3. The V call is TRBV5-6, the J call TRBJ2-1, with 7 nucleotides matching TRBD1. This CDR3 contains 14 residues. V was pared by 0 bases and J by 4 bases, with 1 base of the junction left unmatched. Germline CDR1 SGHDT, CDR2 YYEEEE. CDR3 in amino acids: CASSLGDRYNEQFF. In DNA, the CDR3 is TGTGCCAGCAGCTTGGGGGACAGATACAATGAGCAGTTCTTC.

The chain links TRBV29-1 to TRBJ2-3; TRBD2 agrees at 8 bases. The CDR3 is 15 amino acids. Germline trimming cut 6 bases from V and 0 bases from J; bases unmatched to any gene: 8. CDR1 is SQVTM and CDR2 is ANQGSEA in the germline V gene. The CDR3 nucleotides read TGCAGCGTCATACCTAGCGGGTCTAGCACAGATACGCAGTATTTT. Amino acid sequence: CSVIPSGSSTDTQYF.

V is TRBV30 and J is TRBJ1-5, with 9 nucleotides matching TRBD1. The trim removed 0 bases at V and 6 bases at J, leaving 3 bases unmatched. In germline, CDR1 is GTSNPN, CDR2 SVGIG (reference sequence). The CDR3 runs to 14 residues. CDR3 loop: CAWSVQQGAQPQHF. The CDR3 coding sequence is TGTGCCTGGAGTGTACAACAGGGGGCTCAGCCCCAGCATTTT.

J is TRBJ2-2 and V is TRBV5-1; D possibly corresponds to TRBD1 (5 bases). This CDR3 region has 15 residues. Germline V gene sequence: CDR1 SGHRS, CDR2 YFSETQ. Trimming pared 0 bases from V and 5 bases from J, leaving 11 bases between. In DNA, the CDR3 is TGCGCCAGCAGCTTGGCCCTAGGGGCAACCGGGGAGCTGTTTTTT. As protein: CASSLALGATGELFF.

CDR3 sequence (DNA): TGTGCCAGCACGGGACAGGGTTGGGTCTACGAGCAGTACTTC. As protein: CASTGQGWVYEQYF. The chain employs TRBV28 and TRBJ2-7; 9 nucleotides agree with TRBD1. J gave up 3 bases and V 7 bases, and 7 bases lay outside the gene matches. This CDR3 is built from 14 residues. Germline V CDR1 and CDR2: MDHEN, SYDVKM.

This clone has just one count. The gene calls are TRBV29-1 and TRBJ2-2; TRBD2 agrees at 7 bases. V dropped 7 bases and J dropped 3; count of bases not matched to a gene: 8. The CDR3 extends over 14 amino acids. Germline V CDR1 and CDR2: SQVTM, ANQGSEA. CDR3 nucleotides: TGCAGCGCTGGCGCCCTAGCGGACACCGGGGAGCTGTTTTTT. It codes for CSAGALADTGELFF.

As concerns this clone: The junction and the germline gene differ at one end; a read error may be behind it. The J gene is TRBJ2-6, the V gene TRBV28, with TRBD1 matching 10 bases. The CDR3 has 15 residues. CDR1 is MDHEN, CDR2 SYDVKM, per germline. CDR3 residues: CASSLPGTGANGLTF. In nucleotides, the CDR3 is TGTGCCAGCAGTTTACCCGGGACAGGGGCCAACGGCCTGACTTTC.